Each of the 3 T cell receptor beta chains below was sequenced from the same sample in a study of T cell responses to AZD1222 COVID-19 vaccine. Libraries were prepared by immunoSEQ multiplex PCR; TCRdb keeps only in-frame clonotypes and omits some of them. The sample lists roughly 200,000 clones, just over 85% occurring once. Sequenced material: peripheral blood, taken on day 0 of AZD1222 vaccination. Receptor source: an adult in good health.

This clone was seen only once. The rearrangement uses TRBV29-1 and TRBJ1-2, with D hard to call. V was pared by 6 bases and J by 2 bases, with 4 bases between. The length of the CDR3 is 10 residues. Germline assignment: CDR1 SQVTM and CDR2 ANQGSEA. CDR3 sequence (DNA): TGCAGCGTCCCGAACTATGGCTACACCTTC. Protein: CSVPNYGYTF.

This chain joins TRBV4-1 and TRBJ1-2; the match to TRBD1 covers 7 bases. Germline V CDR1 and CDR2: MGHRA, YSYEKL. The CDR3 has 12 amino acids. The trim removed 5 bases at V and 3 bases at J, leaving 0 bases unmatched. CDR3 in amino acids: CASSDRDYGYTF. Written as DNA, the CDR3 is TGCGCCAGCAGCGACAGGGACTATGGCTACACCTTC.

This clone was detected once. The V gene is TRBV18, the J gene TRBJ1-3, with D perhaps TRBD1 (5 bases). This CDR3 region has 16 residues. Germline V gene lookup returns CDR1 KGHSH and CDR2 LQKENI. Trimming shortened V by 6 bases and J by 0 bases, and 15 bases separated the two germline ends. CDR3 coding DNA: TGTGCCAGCTCGACCAGTCGGACAAACTCTGGAAACACCATATATTTT. It encodes CASSTSRTNSGNTIYF. Full variable domain (outside the CDR3, taken from reference TRBV18 and TRBJ1-3): NAGVMQNPRHLVRRRGQEARLRCSPMKGHSHVYWYRQLPEEGLKFMVYLQKENIIDESGMPKERFSAEFPKEGPSILRIQQVVRGDSAAYFCASSTSRTNSGNTIYFGEGSWLTVV.